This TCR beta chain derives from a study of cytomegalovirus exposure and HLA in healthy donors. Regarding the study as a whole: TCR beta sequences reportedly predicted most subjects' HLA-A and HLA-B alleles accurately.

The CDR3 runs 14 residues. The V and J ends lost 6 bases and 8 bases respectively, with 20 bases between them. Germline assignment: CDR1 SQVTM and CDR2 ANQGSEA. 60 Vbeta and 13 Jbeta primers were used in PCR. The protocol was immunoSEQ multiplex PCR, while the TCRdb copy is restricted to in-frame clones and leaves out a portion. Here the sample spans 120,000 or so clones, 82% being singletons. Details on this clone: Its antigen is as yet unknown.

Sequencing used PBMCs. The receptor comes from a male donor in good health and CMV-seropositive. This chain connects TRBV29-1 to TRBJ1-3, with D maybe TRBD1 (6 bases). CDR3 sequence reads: CSVIITGTQDTIYF. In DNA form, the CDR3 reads TGCAGCGTGATAATTACCGGGACACAAGACACCATATATTTT.